This is a list of T cell receptor beta chains from one sample in a study of T cell responses to AZD1222 COVID-19 vaccine. The protocol was immunoSEQ multiplex PCR, while the TCRdb copy is restricted to in-frame clones and leaves out a portion. The data hold 95,000 to 150,000 clones, with around 93% observed a single time. This specimen consisted of peripheral blood, obtained 28 days after the second AZD1222 dose. These receptors all come from an adult who received the AZD1222 COVID-19 vaccine. The CDR3 runs from the conserved cysteine through the conserved F or W. A D gene is named only where the DNA matches it firmly. Size tells how often a clone was seen (once, few, many) or the class of an expanded clone, and some rows leave it out.

d_gene: TRBD1
j_gene: TRBJ2-2
abundance: NA
v_gene: TRBV6-2/TRBV6-3
CDR3nt: TGTGCCAGCAGTTCCGGACAGGACACCGGGGAGCTGTTTTTT
CDR3aa: CASSSGQDTGELFF

d_gene: NA
j_gene: TRBJ1-2
abundance: NA
v_gene: TRBV29-1
CDR3nt: TGCAGCGTCAGGGGTGCCTATGGCTACACCTTC
CDR3aa: CSVRGAYGYTF

d_gene: NA
j_gene: TRBJ1-5
abundance: NA
v_gene: TRBV4-1
CDR3nt: TGCGCCAGCAGCCAAGATCGGAGACGTCCCCCTCAGCCCCAGCATTTT
CDR3aa: CASSQDRRRPPQPQHF

d_gene: NA
j_gene: TRBJ1-6
abundance: NA
v_gene: TRBV27
CDR3nt: TGTGCCAGCAGTTGGGACTTCTCCTATAATTCACCCCTCCACTTT
CDR3aa: CASSWDFSYNSPLHF

d_gene: NA
j_gene: TRBJ2-1
abundance: once
v_gene: TRBV7-2
CDR3nt: TGTGCCAGCAGCTTAGGCCCGAGCTCCTACAATGAGCAGTTCTTC
CDR3aa: CASSLGPSSYNEQFF

d_gene: NA
j_gene: TRBJ2-2
abundance: NA
v_gene: TRBV7-9
CDR3nt: TGTGCCAGCAGCTTAGCTGGGGGCTCGAACACCGGGGAGCTGTTTTTT
CDR3aa: CASSLAGGSNTGELFF

d_gene: TRBD2
j_gene: TRBJ2-7
abundance: once
v_gene: TRBV18
CDR3nt: TGTGCCAGCTCACCTAATCCCTCCGGGACTAGCGGGAGGGCCCGGTACGAGCAGTACTTC
CDR3aa: CASSPNPSGTSGRARYEQYF

d_gene: NA
j_gene: TRBJ1-6
abundance: NA
v_gene: TRBV6-2/TRBV6-3
CDR3nt: TGTGCCAGCAGTTACTCGTCCGGGGGCGTCTCACCCCTCCACTTT
CDR3aa: CASSYSSGGVSPLHF

d_gene: NA
j_gene: TRBJ2-1
abundance: NA
v_gene: TRBV7-2
CDR3nt: TGTGCCAGCAGCTTAGTTTTGGGACGGGTATACAATGAGCAGTTCTTC
CDR3aa: CASSLVLGRVYNEQFF

d_gene: NA
j_gene: TRBJ1-1
abundance: NA
v_gene: TRBV10-2
CDR3nt: TGCGCCAGCAGATGGGACACCTATAACACTGAAGCTTTCTTT
CDR3aa: CASRWDTYNTEAFF

d_gene: NA
j_gene: TRBJ1-1
abundance: NA
v_gene: TRBV5-1
CDR3nt: TGCGCCAGCAGCTTGGCGGGGGGGGCGCGCACTGAAGCTTTCTTT
CDR3aa: CASSLAGGARTEAFF

d_gene: NA
j_gene: TRBJ1-2
abundance: NA
v_gene: TRBV28
CDR3nt: TGTGCCAGCATCCAGACATTTGCTAACTATGGCTACACCTTC
CDR3aa: CASIQTFANYGYTF

d_gene: TRBD2
j_gene: TRBJ2-3
abundance: NA
v_gene: TRBV19
CDR3nt: TGTGCCGCCGGGGCTAGCGGGGCAGATACGCAGTATTTT
CDR3aa: CAAGASGADTQYF

d_gene: NA
j_gene: TRBJ1-1
abundance: NA
v_gene: TRBV28
CDR3nt: TGTGCCAGCAGTTTAGGGGGCCTCCTGGGGAACACTGAAGCTTTCTTT
CDR3aa: CASSLGGLLGNTEAFF

d_gene: NA
j_gene: TRBJ2-1
abundance: NA
v_gene: TRBV2
CDR3nt: TGTGCCAGCAGTCAAAGAGGGACCTCCCAAGGGGAGCAGTTCTTC
CDR3aa: CASSQRGTSQGEQFF

d_gene: NA
j_gene: TRBJ1-2
abundance: once
v_gene: TRBV28
CDR3nt: TGTGCCACCAAGGGGTTTGTGGACTATGGCTACACCTTC
CDR3aa: CATKGFVDYGYTF

d_gene: NA
j_gene: TRBJ2-2
abundance: NA
v_gene: TRBV7-7
CDR3nt: TGTGCTAGCAGCTTAGCGGGACAGGGCACCGGGGAGCTGTTTTTT
CDR3aa: CASSLAGQGTGELFF

d_gene: NA
j_gene: TRBJ2-1
abundance: NA
v_gene: TRBV5-4
CDR3nt: TGTGCCAGCAGCTGGGACCGCTACTCCTACAATGAGCAGTTCTTC
CDR3aa: CASSWDRYSYNEQFF

d_gene: TRBD1
j_gene: TRBJ1-2
abundance: NA
v_gene: TRBV7-9
CDR3nt: TGTGCCAGCAGCTTAGGTTTGACAGGGGGCTATGGCTACACCTTC
CDR3aa: CASSLGLTGGYGYTF

d_gene: NA
j_gene: TRBJ2-5
abundance: NA
v_gene: TRBV4-2
CDR3nt: TGTGCCAGCAGCCAAGGGAGGGGGTTCCAAGAGACCCAGTACTTC
CDR3aa: CASSQGRGFQETQYF

d_gene: TRBD2
j_gene: TRBJ2-4
abundance: NA
v_gene: TRBV11-2
CDR3nt: TGTGCCAGCAGCTTCTTAGCGGGGGCGGCCAAAAACATTCAGTACTTC
CDR3aa: CASSFLAGAAKNIQYF

d_gene: NA
j_gene: TRBJ1-1
abundance: NA
v_gene: TRBV5-1
CDR3nt: TGCGCCAGCAGCTTGGAAGGGGTCACTGAAGCTTTCTTT
CDR3aa: CASSLEGVTEAFF